Described below is a single T cell receptor beta chain sequence and its context. It has no known antigen specificity. Base qualities were left out, and no much larger clone turns up one base away. The source of the sample is a study of CD8+ T cells in alopecia areata (dated by TCRdb to 2017 to 2018). Background for the entire study: The treated patients, all with moderate-to-severe alopecia areata, were enrolled in an open-label pilot trial of oral tofacitinib given at 5 to 10 mg twice daily. The SALT score, which quantifies the percentage of affected scalp surface area, was used to measure disease severity in treated patients. Clonality in the scalp was compared among normal scalp (n=4), patchy alopecia areata scalp (n=8), and alopecia totalis/universalis scalp (n=8). Human TCRbeta sequencing covered scalp tissue and sorted CD4+ and CD8+ peripheral blood T cells from patchy and totalis/universalis alopecia areata patients and healthy controls. High-throughput TCRbeta sequencing was used to examine T cell clonal expansion in alopecia areata in both the C3H/HeJ mouse model and human patients. immunoSEQ multiplex PCR using 35 Vbeta forward primers and 13 Jbeta reverse primers was used to amplify TCRbeta CDR3 regions. The RNA source kit depended on sample type: the PAXgene miRNA kit for fixed scalp, the miRNeasy kit for PBMCs, and the RNeasy kit for mouse skin. Patients stayed on tofacitinib for 6 to 18 months and then had 6 months of follow-up off drug so that delayed response and recurrence could be assessed. Patients on tofacitinib were biopsied at baseline and after 4 and 24 weeks of treatment, and several of the patients also had a later scalp biopsy.

The method behind the library was the immunoSEQ multiplex PCR assay. To provide template for TCR sequencing, every sample had RNA extracted and reverse transcribed into cDNA. SuperScript III was used for first-strand cDNA synthesis, primed with a 2:1 mix of oligo-dT and random hexamers. A synthetic immune receptor repertoire was used to assess amplification bias, and residual bias was removed computationally. Per the source publication's procedure: Raw reads were preprocessed for error removal, and CDR3 was defined according to IMGT conventions as running from the conserved cysteine to phenylalanine. Clonality was computed by normalizing Shannon entropy by log2 of the number of productive unique TCRs and subtracting the result from 1. Whether each scalp clone was CD4 or CD8 was inferred by checking scalp TCRbeta sequences against the CD4 and CD8 repertoires from sorted blood. TCRdb took over this immuneACCESS table, retaining in-frame rearrangements with V and J assigned. Such tables are incomplete; in checked studies, under half of the missing clones stem from an unresolved V gene, and the remainder is unexplained. Clonal size and the V and J genes are those of that table, whereas D and trimming came from the DNA. The sample table shows some 100,000 clones, and around 60% are seen once. About 17% of the sample rests with the top ten.

Here is what the overall study found, with its caveats: During tofacitinib treatment, many expanded lesional clones stuck around in both scalp and blood, and this persistence may partly explain why relapse happens after treatment is stopped. Scalp TCR repertoire analysis is complicated because resident alphabeta T cells in normal human skin are also sequenced, whereas mouse skin is dominated by gammadelta T cells. Lesional scalp, especially in alopecia totalis/universalis, showed higher clonality and more expanded CD8+ clones than normal scalp, suggesting antigenic drive. Tofacitinib significantly decreased scalp clonality and the number of expanded CD8+ clones among the top 100 scalp clones. Shared TCR sequences between patients were less evident than in mice, which may be partly attributable to HLA diversity in the patient population. Because the treated cohort was small and had just a single nonresponder, larger studies are needed to establish links between baseline CD8+ expansion and response.

The treatment or condition label of this sample denotes: oral pan-JAK inhibitor, 5-10 mg twice daily. Lesional scalp punch biopsies and peripheral blood were collected from alopecia areata patients. PBMCs were separated by density centrifugation and stained for CD3, CD4 and CD8, after which CD4+ and CD8+ T cells were sorted on a FACSAria. The CDR3 numbers 12 residues from cysteine through phenylalanine. The DNA shown is the 36-base CDR3, in frame from base 1. CDR1 and CDR2 (GTSNPN, SVGIG) derive from the germline V gene (reference sequence). Recombination connected TRBV30 to TRBJ1-5, and 7 junction bases match TRBD1. The TCR originated in a human donor with alopecia areata. The material was CD8+ T cells sorted from blood, obtained between weeks 55 and 65, from a patient treated with tofacitinib. At the DNA level, the sequence is TGTGCTATCGGGACAGCTGATCAGCCCCAGCATTTT. This sequence encodes CAIGTADQPQHF.